Listed below are T cell receptor beta chains from one sample, sequenced in a study of CD8 T cells in ankylosing spondylitis. TCRdb ran MiXCR on the 5' RACE reads and lists one entry per CDR3 protein. The table shows hundreds of thousands of distinct CDR3 sequences, with 7.5% to 9% occurring only once. Source material: blood, either unsorted or a sorted T cell fraction (not recorded which). These receptors were collected from a male donor with ankylosing spondylitis or in good health (not recorded which). The CDR3 runs from the conserved cysteine through the conserved F or W. D genes are given only for firm matches. Where a row states a size, it is once, few, many or the class of an expanded clone; other rows omit it.

j_gene: TRBJ2-7; v_gene: TRBV7-8; abundance: many; d_gene: -; CDR3nt: TGTGCCAGCAGCTTAGTTGGGGTCAGGGGCTACGAGCAGTACTTC; CDR3aa: CASSLVGVRGYEQYF
j_gene: TRBJ1-1; v_gene: TRBV29-1; abundance: many; d_gene: -; CDR3nt: TGCAGCGTTGTCCCAGGGGCGAGGGCTGAAGCTTTCTTT; CDR3aa: CSVVPGARAEAFF
j_gene: TRBJ1-1; v_gene: TRBV20-1; abundance: many; d_gene: TRBD1; CDR3nt: TGCAGTGCTAGAGAAAACAGGGGGCGGAACACTGAAGCTTTCTTT; CDR3aa: CSARENRGRNTEAFF
j_gene: TRBJ2-1; v_gene: TRBV9; abundance: many; d_gene: TRBD1; CDR3nt: TGTGCCAGCAGCGTGACAGGGGGGATGTACAATGAGCAGTTCTTC; CDR3aa: CASSVTGGMYNEQFF
j_gene: TRBJ2-3; v_gene: TRBV7-2; abundance: many; d_gene: -; CDR3nt: TGTGCCAGCAGCTGGGCAAGCGGAGGGTGGGGGACAGATACGCAGTATTTT; CDR3aa: CASSWASGGWGTDTQYF
j_gene: TRBJ2-1; v_gene: TRBV19; abundance: many; d_gene: -; CDR3nt: TGTGCCAGTAGTCAAGGCGGTAACAATGAGCAGTTCTTC; CDR3aa: CASSQGGNNEQFF
j_gene: TRBJ2-3; v_gene: TRBV20-1; abundance: -; d_gene: TRBD2; CDR3nt: TGCAGTGCCTCGTCGTTCGGTAGGCGGGGGGGCACAGATACGCAGTATTTT; CDR3aa: CSASSFGRRGGTDTQYF
j_gene: TRBJ2-1; v_gene: TRBV20-1; abundance: many; d_gene: TRBD2; CDR3nt: TGCAGTGCGGTTAGCGGGACGCCCTCCTACAATGAGCAGTTCTTC; CDR3aa: CSAVSGTPSYNEQFF
j_gene: TRBJ2-1; v_gene: TRBV7-2; abundance: -; d_gene: -; CDR3nt: TGTGCCAGCAGCTTAATGAGCGGGCCACTTAATGAGCAGTTCTTC; CDR3aa: CASSLMSGPLNEQFF
j_gene: TRBJ2-7; v_gene: TRBV27; abundance: few; d_gene: -; CDR3nt: TGTGCCAGCAGTTTAGTACATCCTATATCCTACGAGCAGTACTTC; CDR3aa: CASSLVHPISYEQYF
j_gene: TRBJ2-1; v_gene: TRBV7-2; abundance: -; d_gene: TRBD2; CDR3nt: TGTGCCAGCAGCCTGACTAGCGGGAGAGGGGCCTACAATGAGCAGTTCTTC; CDR3aa: CASSLTSGRGAYNEQFF
j_gene: TRBJ2-5; v_gene: TRBV18; abundance: many; d_gene: -; CDR3nt: TGTGCCAGCTCACCACCTCCGGAGCGAGCGGTTGAGGAAGAGACCCAGTACTTC; CDR3aa: CASSPPPERAVEEETQYF
j_gene: TRBJ1-1; v_gene: TRBV7-2; abundance: many; d_gene: -; CDR3nt: TGTGCCAGCAGCCCAATGGGCTCCTGGGGCACTGAAGCTTTCTTT; CDR3aa: CASSPMGSWGTEAFF
j_gene: TRBJ2-5; v_gene: TRBV12-3/TRBV12-4; abundance: -; d_gene: TRBD2; CDR3nt: TGTGCCAGCAGTTTCCGGGCGGGAGGGGAGACCCAGTACTTC; CDR3aa: CASSFRAGGETQYF
j_gene: TRBJ2-2; v_gene: TRBV7-8; abundance: many; d_gene: TRBD2; CDR3nt: TGTGCCAGCAGCTCGGGACTAGCGGGAGTCGCCGGGGAGCTGTTTTTT; CDR3aa: CASSSGLAGVAGELFF
j_gene: TRBJ2-7; v_gene: TRBV7-6; abundance: -; d_gene: -; CDR3nt: TGTGCCAGCAGCCAAAACCCCTACGAGCAGTACTTC; CDR3aa: CASSQNPYEQYF